The 16 T cell receptor beta chains presented below share a single source sample, sequenced in a study of PD-1 blockade in classical Hodgkin lymphoma. Profiled with immunoSEQ multiplex PCR; TCRdb holds only in-frame clones, not every one. The data contain some 17,000 clones, about 83% of them singletons. Time point noted: newly diagnosed, previously untreated cHL patient sample. Sequenced material: peripheral blood mononuclear cells (PBMCs). The receptors originated from a human donor with classical Hodgkin lymphoma.

This clone occurred once. The chain is built from TRBV5-1 and TRBJ2-2, with a weak D call TRBD2 (6 bases). CDR3 length equals 14 residues. Germline V gene lookup returns CDR1 SGHRS and CDR2 YFSETQ. V was trimmed by 7 bases and J by 3 bases, leaving 13 bases between them. DNA of the CDR3: TGCGCCAGCCACCGGACGGGGGACACCGGGGAGCTGTTTTTT. Protein: CASHRTGDTGELFF.

V gene TRBV5-1 combines with J gene TRBJ2-1; 8 nucleotides agree with TRBD2. V gave up 0 bases and J gave up 4 bases; unmatched junction bases: 6. Looked up from germline, CDR1 is SGHRS and CDR2 is YFSETQ. CDR3 length equals 16 residues. CDR3 DNA sequence: TGCGCCAGCAGCTTGGCCGCGGCTAGCGGGTACAATGAGCAGTTCTTC. Encoded protein: CASSLAAASGYNEQFF.

The chain couples TRBV7-2 to TRBJ1-2, with D unclear. The length of the CDR3 is 16 residues. Trimming took 4 bases from V and 2 from J, leaving 17 bases between them. CDR1 is SGHTA and CDR2 is FQGNSA in the germline V gene. CDR3 bases: TGTGCCAGCAGCTGCGCAGGAGACGGAAAGAACTATGGCTACACCTTC. Protein product: CASSCAGDGKNYGYTF.

In this sample, this clone turned up once. The chain couples TRBV9 to TRBJ2-7; TRBD1 matches at 10 bases. This CDR3 contains 15 residues. V gave up 3 bases and J gave up 4 bases; unmatched junction bases: 7. Germline V gene data show CDR1 as SGDLS and CDR2 as YYNGEE. The CDR3 DNA follows: TGTGCCAGCAGCGCGAGGACAGGGGGACTGTACGAGCAGTACTTC. Its protein product is CASSARTGGLYEQYF. The complete variable domain, with remaining parts taken from reference TRBV9 and TRBJ2-7, reads DSGVTQTPKHLITATGQRVTLRCSPRSGDLSVYWYQQSLDQGLQFLIQYYNGEERAKGNILERFSAQQFPDLHSELNLSSLELGDSALYFCASSARTGGLYEQYFGPGTRLTVT.

The CDR3 DNA sequence: TGTGCCAGCAGTGGAAGCGGGAGGACATACAATGAGCAGTTCTTC. Its translation: CASSGSGRTYNEQFF. The rearrangement uses TRBV6-5 and TRBJ2-1; 9 nucleotides align to TRBD2. The CDR3 consists of 15 residues. CDR1 and CDR2 (germline): MNHEY, SVGAGI. With V trimmed by 5 bases and J by 4 bases, 6 bases remained unmatched.

V usage is TRBV15 and J usage is TRBJ1-3; D not certain. V dropped 8 bases and J dropped 0 bases, with 11 bases sitting between them. The CDR3 sequence is 14 residues long. CDR1 is LNHNV and CDR2 is YYDKDF in the germline V gene (reference sequence). CDR3 sequence (DNA): TGTGCCACCGCCCGGGCCCTCTCTGGAAACACCATATATTTT. It specifies CATARALSGNTIYF. Full variable domain (remainder filled in from reference TRBV15 and TRBJ1-3): DAMVIQNPRYQVTQFGKPVTLSCSQTLNHNVMYWYQQKSSQAPKLLFHYYDKDFNNEADTPDNFQSRRPNTSFCFLDIRSPGLGDTAMYLCATARALSGNTIYFGEGSWLTVV.

The genes are TRBV21-1 and TRBJ2-7. TRBV21-1 constitutes a pseudogene. This CDR3 has 14 residues. Here the CDR3 reads CASSPPGRVYEQYF. The CDR3 DNA reads as TGTGCCAGCAGCCCCCCGGGACGGGTCTACGAGCAGTACTTC.

CDR3 sequence reads: CASSYQGGNSPLHF. CDR3 DNA: TGTGCCAGCAGTTACCAAGGAGGTAATTCACCCCTCCACTTT. V usage is TRBV6-5 and J usage is TRBJ1-6; unclear D gene. The CDR3 consists of 14 residues. Trimming took off 2 bases at V and 6 bases at J, with 8 bases between the two ends. Germline V gene lookup returns CDR1 MNHEY and CDR2 SVGAGI.

This chain links TRBV6-6 with TRBJ2-1; 9 bases fit TRBD2. Trimming at V came to 7 bases and at J to 7 bases, leaving 11 bases not matched to a gene. This CDR3 region has 15 residues. Per germline, CDR1 MNHNY and CDR2 SVGAGI (reference sequence). The CDR3 here is CASTKRREGGNEQFF. Written as DNA, the CDR3 is TGTGCCAGCACTAAGAGGCGGGAGGGCGGGAATGAGCAGTTCTTC.

The CDR3, as DNA: TGTGCCAGCAGCGGGGGGAGGGGCACAGATACGCAGTATTTT. It encodes CASSGGRGTDTQYF. The chain uses TRBV9 and TRBJ2-3; TRBD2 aligns across 7 bases. V gave up 3 bases and J gave up 1 base; unmatched junction bases: 2. The CDR3 contains 14 residues. Germline V gives CDR1 SGDLS, CDR2 YYNGEE.

V is TRBV5-1 and J is TRBJ2-1; 10 nucleotides agree with TRBD2. The CDR3 consists of 18 residues. Germline V lookup: CDR1 SGHRS, CDR2 YFSETQ. Trimming removed 0 bases from V and 4 bases from J; junction bases left unmatched: 10. CDR3 sequence: CASSLGLAGASLYNEQFF. In DNA, the CDR3 is TGCGCCAGCAGCTTGGGGCTAGCGGGGGCCTCTCTTTACAATGAGCAGTTCTTC.

This chain links TRBV1 with TRBJ2-2; the table's D gene call, TRBD2, was not cross checked with the DNA. TRBV1 counts as a pseudogene. CDR3 length: 22 amino acids. DNA for the CDR3: TGCACCAGCAGCCAAGATCAGCCGGCCCCTAGCGGGAGGGCCGAGAACACCGGGGAGCTGTTTTTT. Translated, it gives CTSSQDQPAPSGRAENTGELFF.

The V gene is TRBV29-1, the J gene TRBJ2-3; D is unclear. The CDR3 is 9 amino acids. Germline V gene lookup returns CDR1 SQVTM and CDR2 ANQGSEA. V was cut by 6 bases and J by 5 bases, with 3 bases left in between. The CDR3 reads CSVGDTQYF. Here the CDR3 DNA reads TGCAGCGTCGGAGATACGCAGTATTTT.

The chain couples TRBV10-1 to TRBJ2-1; D assignment may be TRBD1 or TRBD2 (7 bases each). This CDR3 has 16 amino acids. V shed 2 bases and J shed 5 bases, with 16 bases lying between them. Germline-derived CDR1 and CDR2 are WNHNN and SYGVQD (reference sequence). The CDR3 DNA reads TGCGCCAGCAGTGAGCGGGGAGGGGGCACCGACAATGAGCAGTTCTTC. This codes for CASSERGGGTDNEQFF.

This chain connects TRBV19 to TRBJ2-5; maybe TRBD2 (6 bases). CDR3 length equals 14 residues. Germline CDR1 reads LNHDA; CDR2 reads SQIVND (reference sequence). Trimming cost V 3 bases and J 5 bases, with 13 bases left between them. Here the CDR3 DNA reads TGTGCCAGTAGTATCGGGAGCTCCTGGGAGACCCAGTACTTC. Encoded protein: CASSIGSSWETQYF.

The chain joins TRBV19 to TRBJ1-5, with D maybe TRBD1 (5 bases). There are 12 residues in the CDR3. V gave up 7 bases and J gave up 5 bases, with 9 bases separating them. The V gene's germline CDR1 is LNHDA and CDR2 SQIVND (reference sequence). In DNA form, the CDR3 reads TGTGCCAGTATGCAGGGAGATCAGCCCCAGCATTTT. This gives the protein CASMQGDQPQHF. The full variable domain, with the rest looked up from reference TRBV19 and TRBJ1-5, is DGGITQSPKYLFRKEGQNVTLSCEQNLNHDAMYWYRQDPGQGLRLIYYSQIVNDFQKGDIAEGYSVSREKKESFPLTVTSAQKNPTAFYLCASMQGDQPQHFGDGTRLSIL.